This T cell receptor beta chain is drawn from a study of Ad26.COV2.S vaccination and SARS-CoV-2 variants. Study as a whole: As a participant in COV1001, the donor was in the Ad26.COV2.S trial arm. Into the muscle, Ad26.COV2.S was dosed once or twice, 56 days apart.

The treatment denotes: roughly 20 received Ad26.COV2.S at low or high dose, single or two shots; about 5 received placebo; per-sample allocation not given. The samples were gathered on day 63 after the first injection of vaccine or placebo. The protocol was immunoSEQ multiplex PCR, while the TCRdb copy is restricted to in-frame clones and leaves out a portion. The sample consists of around 300,000 clones, approximately 90% of them appearing once. V shed 2 bases, J shed 7 bases, and the junction held 5 bases outside the gene matches. This CDR3 is built from 15 residues. The TCR originated in a person aged 18-60 years who received the Ad26.COV2.S COVID-19 vaccine or a placebo. V usage is TRBV5-3 and J usage is TRBJ2-1; 11 nucleotides match TRBD1. TRBV5-3 is treated as an ORF (open reading frame) with a function not yet certain. Sequencing was performed on peripheral blood, taken in a trial of Ad26.COV2.S vaccine versus placebo. CDR3 in amino acids: CARSFGTGGRNEQFF. The CDR3 nucleotides read TGTGCCAGAAGCTTTGGGACAGGGGGACGTAATGAGCAGTTCTTC.